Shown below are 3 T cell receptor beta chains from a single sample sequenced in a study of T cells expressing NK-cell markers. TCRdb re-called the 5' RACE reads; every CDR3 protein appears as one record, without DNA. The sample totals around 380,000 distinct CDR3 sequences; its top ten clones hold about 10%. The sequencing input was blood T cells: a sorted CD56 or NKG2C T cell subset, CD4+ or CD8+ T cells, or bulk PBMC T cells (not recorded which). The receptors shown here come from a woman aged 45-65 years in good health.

Here the CDR3 reads CASSERLAVNTGELFF. The rearrangement joins TRBV2 to TRBJ2-2; TCRdb's D call of TRBD2 is untestable without DNA. Per the germline V gene, CDR1 is SNHLY and CDR2 is FYNNEI. This CDR3 comprises 16 residues.

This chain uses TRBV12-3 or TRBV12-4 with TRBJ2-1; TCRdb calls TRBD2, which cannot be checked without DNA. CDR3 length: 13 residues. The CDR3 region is CASSLGTSVEQFF.

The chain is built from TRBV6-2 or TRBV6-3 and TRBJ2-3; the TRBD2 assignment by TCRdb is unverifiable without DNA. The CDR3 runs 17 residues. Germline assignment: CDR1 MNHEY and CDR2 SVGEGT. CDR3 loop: CASSYVLTSGSEDTQYF.